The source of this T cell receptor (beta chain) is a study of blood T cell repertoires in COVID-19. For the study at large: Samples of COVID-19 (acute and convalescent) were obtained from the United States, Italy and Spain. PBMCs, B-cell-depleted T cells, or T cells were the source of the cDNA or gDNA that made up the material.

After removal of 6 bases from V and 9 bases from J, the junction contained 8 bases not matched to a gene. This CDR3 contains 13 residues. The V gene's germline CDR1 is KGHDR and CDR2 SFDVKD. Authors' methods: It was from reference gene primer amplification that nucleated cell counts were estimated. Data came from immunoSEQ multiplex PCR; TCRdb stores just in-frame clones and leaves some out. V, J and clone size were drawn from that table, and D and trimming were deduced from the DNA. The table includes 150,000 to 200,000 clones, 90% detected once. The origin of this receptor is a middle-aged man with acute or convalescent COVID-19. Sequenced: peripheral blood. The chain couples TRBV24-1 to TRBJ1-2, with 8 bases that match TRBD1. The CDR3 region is CATSLGQGGSYTF. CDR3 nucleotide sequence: TGTGCCACCAGTCTCGGACAGGGAGGTAGCTACACCTTC.